This T cell receptor beta chain derives from a study of CD8 T cells in Susac syndrome (dated by TCRdb to the late 2010s). About the investigation overall: Repertoire sequencing was used to test whether CD8+ T cell activation and differentiation in Susac syndrome was antigen driven. Overall study results and their limits: The number of individuals in the TCR sequencing and HLA analysis was recognized as being relatively small.

High-throughput TCR beta sequencing profiled peripheral blood CD8+ and CD4+ T cells from healthy donors, Susac syndrome patients and multiple sclerosis patients. Multiple sclerosis controls were treatment-naive patients with stable or active relapsing-remitting disease fulfilling revised McDonald criteria. Bulk CD8+ and CD4+ T cells were purified magnetically by negative isolation, whereas CD8+ TEMRA cells were enriched by FACS. Blood was collected in EDTA tubes and processed within 24 hours, with PBMCs isolated through density gradient centrifugation. PBMCs destined for TCR sequencing were cryopreserved in liquid nitrogen and later thawed in a 37 °C water bath. Purity of sorted or isolated CD4+, CD8+ and CD8+ TEMRA cells was at least 90%. As for this clonotype: The clone's antigen remains unknown. No per-base quality is available; no much larger clone lies one base away.

RNA was extracted using the RNeasy kit, and roughly 0.5 to 1 microgram was reverse transcribed with random hexamers. The immunoSEQ multiplex PCR assay, covering 54 Vbeta and 13 Jbeta segments, was used to amplify TCR beta CDR3 regions. To correct PCR amplification bias, a synthetic template baseline was used for both primer optimization and computational correction. Per the authors' processing: Only productive sequences were kept, with reads annotated to V, D and J genes according to IMGT and analyzed in immunoSEQ Analyzer. Clonality was calculated as one minus the Shannon entropy normalized by log2 of the number of productive unique sequences. For each patient and control, public and private clones were evaluated among the 100 most prevalent clones. Clones were defined as Susac-specific if absent from the healthy and MS cohorts, from 1052 published viral clones and from other ImmuneACCESS disease sequences. Through fastp at Q25 and MiXCR, TCRdb rebuilt clones from the public reads, retaining in-frame beta chains. Each entry is one CDR3 protein sequence, shown with its most common DNA and genes. TCRdb, rather than the study authors, made the V and J calls. Present in this sample are 150,000 to 200,000 distinct CDR3 sequences, roughly 96% of which were seen just once. The biggest ten clones account for approximately 0.097% of the sample.

From a lookup of the germline V gene (reference sequence), CDR1 and CDR2 are LNHDA and SQIVND. V is pared back by 3 bases and J by 4 bases, with 9 bases lying between the germline termini. The CDR3 runs 13 residues from the cysteine to the phenylalanine. Solely the CDR3 DNA is kept, with 39 bases framed from the first base. The chain joins TRBV19 to TRBJ1-1; TRBD1 is a weak D gene call, 5 bases matching. Sequencing input: CD4+ T cells from PBMCs. The clonotype was recovered from a human donor with multiple sclerosis. The CDR3 amino acid sequence is: CASSIRDGTEAFF. The sequence in DNA is TGTGCCAGTAGTATTCGGGACGGCACTGAAGCTTTCTTT. With all but the CDR3 taken from the reference TRBV19 and TRBJ1-1 genes, the full variable domain is: DGGITQSPKYLFRKEGQNVTLSCEQNLNHDAMYWYRQDPGQGLRLIYYSQIVNDFQKGDIAEGYSVSREKKESFPLTVTSAQKNPTAFYLCASSIRDGTEAFFGQGTRLTVV.